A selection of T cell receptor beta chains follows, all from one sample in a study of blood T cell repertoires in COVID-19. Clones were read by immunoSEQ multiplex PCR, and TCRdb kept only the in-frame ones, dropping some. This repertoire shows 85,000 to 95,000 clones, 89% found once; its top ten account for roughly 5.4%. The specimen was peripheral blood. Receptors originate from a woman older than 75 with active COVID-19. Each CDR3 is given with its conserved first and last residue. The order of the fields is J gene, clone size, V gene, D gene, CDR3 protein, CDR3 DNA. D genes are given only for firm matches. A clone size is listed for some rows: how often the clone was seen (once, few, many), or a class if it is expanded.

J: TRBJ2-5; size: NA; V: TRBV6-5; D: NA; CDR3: CASRGGLETQYF; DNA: TGTGCCAGTCGCGGGGGCCTAGAGACCCAGTACTTC
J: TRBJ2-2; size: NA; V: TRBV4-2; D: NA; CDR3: CASSQGTGSNTGELFF; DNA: TGTGCCAGCAGCCAAGGAACCGGGTCCAACACCGGGGAGCTGTTTTTT
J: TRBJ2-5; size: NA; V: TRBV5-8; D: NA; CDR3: CASSLVILKETQYF; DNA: TGTGCCAGCAGCTTGGTGATACTAAAAGAGACCCAGTACTTC
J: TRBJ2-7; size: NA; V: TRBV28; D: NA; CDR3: CASSSPQVNWREQYF; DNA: TGTGCCAGCAGTTCGCCACAGGTAAACTGGCGCGAGCAGTACTTC
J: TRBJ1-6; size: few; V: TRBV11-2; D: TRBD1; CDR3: CASSSSGTGDGSPLHF; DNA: TGTGCCAGCAGTTCCTCCGGGACAGGGGACGGTTCACCCCTCCACTTT
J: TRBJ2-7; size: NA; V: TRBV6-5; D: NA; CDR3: CASSSRQGGLYEQYF; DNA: TGTGCCAGCAGTTCCCGACAGGGAGGCCTCTACGAGCAGTACTTC
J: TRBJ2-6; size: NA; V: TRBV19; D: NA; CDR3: CASSTTGSTLGANVLTF; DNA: TGTGCCAGTAGTACGACAGGATCCACTCTGGGTGCCAACGTCCTGACTTTC
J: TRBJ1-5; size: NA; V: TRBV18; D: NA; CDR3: CASSPRRAAEPQHF; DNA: TGTGCCAGCTCACCACGCAGGGCTGCGGAGCCCCAGCATTTT
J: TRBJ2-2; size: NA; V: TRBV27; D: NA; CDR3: CASSFPTGQGTGELFF; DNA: TGTGCCAGCAGTTTTCCCACAGGCCAAGGGACCGGGGAGCTGTTTTTT
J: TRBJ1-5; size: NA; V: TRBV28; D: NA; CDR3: CASRKTFNQPQHF; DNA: TGTGCCAGCAGAAAGACTTTCAATCAGCCCCAGCATTTT
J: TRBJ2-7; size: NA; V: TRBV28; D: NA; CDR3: CASSSSGEQYF; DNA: TGTGCCAGCAGTTCGAGCGGCGAGCAGTACTTC
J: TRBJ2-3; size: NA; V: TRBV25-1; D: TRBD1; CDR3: CASSEFGQGAGDTQYF; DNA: TGTGCCAGCAGTGAATTTGGACAGGGGGCGGGAGATACGCAGTATTTT
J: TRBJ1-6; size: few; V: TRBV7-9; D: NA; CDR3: CASSQSQGYNSPLHF; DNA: TGTGCCAGCAGCCAATCCCAGGGGTATAATTCACCCCTCCACTTT
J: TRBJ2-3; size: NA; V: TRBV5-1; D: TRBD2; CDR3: CASSPGLAAYTQYF; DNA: TGCGCCAGCAGCCCCGGACTAGCCGCCTATACGCAGTATTTT
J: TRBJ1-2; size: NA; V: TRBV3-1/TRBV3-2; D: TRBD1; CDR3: CASNIQGSYGYTF; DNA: TGTGCCAGCAACATACAGGGGAGCTATGGCTACACCTTC
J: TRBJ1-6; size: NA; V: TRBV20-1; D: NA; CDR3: CSASRSGRDNSPLHF; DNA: TGCAGTGCTAGTAGGTCGGGGAGGGATAATTCACCCCTCCACTTT
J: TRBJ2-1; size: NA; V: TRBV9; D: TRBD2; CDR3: CASSGGGLGYNEQFF; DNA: TGTGCCAGCAGCGGAGGGGGACTAGGCTACAATGAGCAGTTCTTC
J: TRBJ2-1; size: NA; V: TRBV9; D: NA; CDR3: CASSVMGAGYNEQFF; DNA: TGTGCCAGCAGCGTAATGGGGGCCGGGTACAATGAGCAGTTCTTC
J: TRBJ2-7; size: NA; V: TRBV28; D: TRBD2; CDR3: CASSLPGGPGEQYF; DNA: TGTGCCAGCAGTCTGCCGGGAGGGCCGGGGGAGCAGTACTTC
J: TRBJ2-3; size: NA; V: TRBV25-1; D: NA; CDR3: CASSRGSFGRTDTQYF; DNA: TGTGCCAGCTCCCGCGGGTCTTTCGGGCGCACAGATACGCAGTATTTT
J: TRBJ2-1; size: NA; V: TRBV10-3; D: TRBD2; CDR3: CAISGLAGSGNEQFF; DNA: TGTGCCATCAGTGGTCTAGCGGGAAGTGGTAATGAGCAGTTCTTC
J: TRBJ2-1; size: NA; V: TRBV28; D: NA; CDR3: CASSRPLGRSSYNEQFF; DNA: TGTGCCAGCAGCCGCCCCCTGGGGCGAAGCTCCTACAATGAGCAGTTCTTC
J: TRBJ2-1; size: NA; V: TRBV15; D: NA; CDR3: CATSRPGSEQFF; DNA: TGTGCCACCAGCAGACCCGGGAGTGAGCAGTTCTTC
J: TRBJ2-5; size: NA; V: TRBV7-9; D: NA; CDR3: CASSPTQLQETQYF; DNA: TGTGCCAGCAGCCCGACACAACTCCAAGAGACCCAGTACTTC
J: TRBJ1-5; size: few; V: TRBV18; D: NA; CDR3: CASSLDQGNQPQHF; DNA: TGTGCCAGCTCACTGGATCAGGGAAATCAGCCCCAGCATTTT
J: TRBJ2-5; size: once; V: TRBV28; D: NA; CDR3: CASSPDGQIQETQYF; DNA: TGTGCCAGCAGTCCCGATGGACAGATCCAAGAGACCCAGTACTTC
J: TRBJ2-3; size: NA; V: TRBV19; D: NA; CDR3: CASRGLSSVGTDTQYF; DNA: TGTGCCAGTAGAGGCCTTTCTAGCGTAGGCACAGATACGCAGTATTTT
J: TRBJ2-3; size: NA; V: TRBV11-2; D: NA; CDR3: CASSPGIINTDTQYF; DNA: TGTGCCAGCAGCCCGGGGATTATAAACACAGATACGCAGTATTTT
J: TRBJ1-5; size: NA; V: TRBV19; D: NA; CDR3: CASSKQRNQPQHF; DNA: TGTGCCAGTAGTAAGCAGAGGAATCAGCCCCAGCATTTT
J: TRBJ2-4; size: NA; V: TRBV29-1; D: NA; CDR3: CSVGDTQPLSKNIQYF; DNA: TGCAGCGTTGGGGACACCCAACCCTTATCCAAAAACATTCAGTACTTC
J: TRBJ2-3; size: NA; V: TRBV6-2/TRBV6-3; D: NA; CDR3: CASSYSTPRPDTQYF; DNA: TGTGCCAGCAGTTACTCGACTCCGAGGCCAGATACGCAGTATTTT
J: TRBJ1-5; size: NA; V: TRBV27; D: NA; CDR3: CASRRSRNQPQHF; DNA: TGTGCCAGCAGGCGGTCTCGCAATCAGCCCCAGCATTTT
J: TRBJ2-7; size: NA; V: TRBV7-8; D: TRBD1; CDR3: CASSLGGQGYEQYF; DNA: TGTGCCAGCAGCTTAGGGGGACAGGGCTACGAGCAGTACTTC
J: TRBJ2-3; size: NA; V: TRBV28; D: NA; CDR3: CASSSPSLGVDTQYF; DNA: TGTGCCAGCAGTTCTCCGTCCCTCGGGGTGGATACGCAGTATTTT
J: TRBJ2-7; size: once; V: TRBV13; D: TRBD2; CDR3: CASSSTRLAGDGNEQYF; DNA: TGTGCCAGCAGCTCAACACGACTAGCGGGAGACGGCAACGAGCAGTACTTC
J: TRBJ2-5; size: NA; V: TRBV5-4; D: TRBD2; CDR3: CASSPTLGLAEETQYF; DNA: TGTGCCAGCAGCCCTACACTAGGACTAGCGGAAGAGACCCAGTACTTC
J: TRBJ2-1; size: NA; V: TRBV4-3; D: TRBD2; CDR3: CASSQAPGLADSQQFF; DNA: TGCGCCAGCAGCCAAGCCCCGGGACTAGCGGACTCCCAGCAGTTCTTC
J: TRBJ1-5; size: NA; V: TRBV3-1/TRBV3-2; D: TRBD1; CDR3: CASSRGQGLNNSPQHF; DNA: TGTGCCAGCAGCCGAGGACAGGGTTTAAACAATTCGCCCCAGCATTTT
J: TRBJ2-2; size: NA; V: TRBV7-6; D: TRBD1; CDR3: CASSFRGRGELFF; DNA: TGTGCCAGCAGCTTTAGGGGGCGTGGGGAGCTGTTTTTT
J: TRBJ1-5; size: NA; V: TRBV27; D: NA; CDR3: CASRDTGTLNQPQHF; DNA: TGTGCCAGCAGAGATACAGGTACCCTCAATCAGCCCCAGCATTTT